This entry is about one TCR beta chain. It lacks a known antigen. No much larger clone exists at a distance of one base, and base qualities are not known. The method behind the library was the immunoSEQ multiplex PCR assay. Genomic DNA was extracted from the sorted cells, and Adaptive Biotechnologies' automated high-throughput method was used to sequence the TCR beta V, D and J regions. CDR3 regions were amplified with a two-step, bias-controlled multiplex PCR. An Illumina instrument was used to sequence the amplified TCR beta libraries. The paper's processing steps were these. Demultiplexed reads were processed to reduce amplification and sequencing bias, and CDR3 sequences were assigned to gene families using the IMGT database. ImmunoSEQ software version 2.0 was used to analyze the repertoire data. Clonotype lists were filtered to remove out-of-frame sequences as well as sequences containing stop codons in the CDR3. Clonotypes with a frequency below 0.01% were excluded because such clonotypes corresponded to less than one cell. Richness was computed as observed richness divided by input cell number, and evenness as Shannon entropy divided by log observed richness. Repertoire diversity and similarity between time points were quantified using Simpson diversity and Morisita-Horn overlap indices. Clonotypes were grouped as dominant (>1%), sub-dominant (0.5-0.99%), low abundance (0.1-0.49%) or lowest abundance (<0.1%). For the germline index, total nucleotide additions were subtracted from total CDR3 length, and that difference was then divided by total CDR3 length. Here the immuneACCESS table is served through TCRdb, limited to in-frame sequences with V and J called. Missing clones are a known gap in these copies; in checked studies unresolved V genes cover under half, and the rest lacks a known reason. The V and J calls and clone size were taken over from that table, and D and trimming were inferred from the DNA. The sample table holds some 44,000 clones, of which 89% were seen once. The ten largest clones represent around 0.78% of the sample.

These data originate in a study of memory CD8 T cells in hepatitis C reinfection (dated by TCRdb to between 2016 and 2019). Regarding the study in general: Two consecutive HCV infections were spontaneously resolved by three donors, whereas a primary infection was cleared by two donors who then became chronically infected after reinfection. HCV reinfection was defined by a positive HCV RNA test following two negative tests taken at least 60 days apart. Samples for the late or post reinfection time point were taken from 12 to 24 weeks after reinfection was detected. The TCR beta repertoire of virus-specific CD8 T cells was tracked longitudinally in about five donors across an HCV reinfection episode. Between the late 2000s and the early 2010s, about 5 reinfection cases with stored pre-reinfection samples were identified. Participants who had resolved a prior HCV infection were followed every 3 months in the reinfection study. Findings and caveats that apply to the study as a whole: Because only five or six donors were included, definitive conclusions about public clonotypes linked to secondary clearance were beyond the reach of the study.

As encoded in the germline V gene, CDR1 is SGHVS while CDR2 is FQNEAQ. Trimming at the junction amounts to 2 bases on V and 2 bases on J, and the germline ends lie 15 bases apart. The CDR3 spans 16 residues, from the cysteine through the phenylalanine. Just the 48-base CDR3 DNA is kept, in frame starting at base 1. The label giving this sample's time point can be read as: late/post reinfection, 12 to 24 weeks after detection. TCR sequencing was performed on the sorted cells directly ex vivo, without any in vitro expansion beforehand. The donors were people who inject drugs and were enrolled in Canada's Montreal Acute Hepatitis C Cohort Study (HEPCO). Total naive CD8 T cells, sorted as viable CD3+ CD8+ CD45RO-, came from a couple of donors at all three reinfection time points as controls. Before sorting, cryopreserved peripheral blood mononuclear cells were thawed, and CD8 T cells were purified from the thawed cells. CD8 T cells were enriched by negative selection with the MACS CD8+ T cell Isolation Kit. A BD FACSAria II sorter with FACSDiva software was used for cell sorting, and FlowJo was used for data analysis.

Sequenced input: naive CD8+ T cells sorted from blood. The intended sense of this specimen's cell subset or site label: total naive CD8+CD45RO- T cells. In this chain, TRBV7-8 is recombined with TRBJ1-1, with TRBD1 tentatively as D gene (5 bases match). This clonotype was obtained from a man aged 18 to 29 with hepatitis C virus infection. The CDR3 region reads CASSLFLGEANTEAFF. Read as DNA, the sequence is TGTGCCAGCAGCTTATTCCTGGGGGAGGCCAACACTGAAGCTTTCTTT.